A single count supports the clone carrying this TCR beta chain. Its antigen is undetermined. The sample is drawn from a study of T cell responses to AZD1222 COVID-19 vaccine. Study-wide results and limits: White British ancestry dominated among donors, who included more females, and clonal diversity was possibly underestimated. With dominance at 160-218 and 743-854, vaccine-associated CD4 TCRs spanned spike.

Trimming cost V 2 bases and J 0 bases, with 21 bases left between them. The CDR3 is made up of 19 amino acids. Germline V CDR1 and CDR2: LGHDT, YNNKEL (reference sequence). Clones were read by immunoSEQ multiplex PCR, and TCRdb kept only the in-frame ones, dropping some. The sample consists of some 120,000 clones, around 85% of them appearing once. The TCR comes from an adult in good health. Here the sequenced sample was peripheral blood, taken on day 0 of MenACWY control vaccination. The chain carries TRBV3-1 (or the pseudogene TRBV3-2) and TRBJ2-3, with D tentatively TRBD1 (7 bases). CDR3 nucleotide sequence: TGTGCCAGCAGCCAACCCGGGGGACAGCCCAGATCTAGCACAGATACGCAGTATTTT. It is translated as CASSQPGGQPRSSTDTQYF.